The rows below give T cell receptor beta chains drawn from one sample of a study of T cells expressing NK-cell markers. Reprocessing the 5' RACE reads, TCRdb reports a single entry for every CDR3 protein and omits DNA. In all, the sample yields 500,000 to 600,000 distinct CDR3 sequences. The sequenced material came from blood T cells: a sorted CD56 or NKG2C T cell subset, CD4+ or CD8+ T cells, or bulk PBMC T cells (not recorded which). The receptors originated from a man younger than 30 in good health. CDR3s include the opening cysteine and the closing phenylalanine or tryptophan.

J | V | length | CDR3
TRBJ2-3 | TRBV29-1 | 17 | CSARTSGRSWFADTQYF
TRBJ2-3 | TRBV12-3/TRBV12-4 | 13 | CASSRTGTDTQYF
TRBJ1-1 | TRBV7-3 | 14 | CASRPGLADTEAFF
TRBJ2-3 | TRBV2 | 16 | CASRKTSGRALDTQYF
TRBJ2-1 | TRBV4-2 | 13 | CASSVGRAREQFF
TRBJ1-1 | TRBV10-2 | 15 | CASSDEGPMNTEAFF
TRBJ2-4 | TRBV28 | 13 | CASGGFAKNIQYF
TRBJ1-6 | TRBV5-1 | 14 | CASSLQGGDSPLHF
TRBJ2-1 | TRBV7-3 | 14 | CASSLDIFGNEQFF
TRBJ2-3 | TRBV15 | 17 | CATSRVEGQGGPDTQYF
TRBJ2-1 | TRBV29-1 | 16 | CSVGLTALPSGNEQFF
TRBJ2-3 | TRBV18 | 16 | CASSPFLGGSSDTQYF
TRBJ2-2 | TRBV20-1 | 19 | CSARTGRTSGRADTGELFF
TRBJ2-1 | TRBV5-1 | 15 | CASSLRTHLAGQQFF
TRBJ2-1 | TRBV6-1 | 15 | CASRPQITGDNEQFF
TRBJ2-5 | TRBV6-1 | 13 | CASSPRVEGTQYF
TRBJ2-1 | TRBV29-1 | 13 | CSGEGTDHNEQFF
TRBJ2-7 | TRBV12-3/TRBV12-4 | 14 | CASSLADRSYEQYF
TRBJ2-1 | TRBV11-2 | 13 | CASSLGLASEQFF
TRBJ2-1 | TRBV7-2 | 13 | CASSWPRYNEQFF
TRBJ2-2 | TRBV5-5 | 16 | CASSTGTGMNTGELFF
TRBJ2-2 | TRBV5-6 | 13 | CASSLITSGELFF
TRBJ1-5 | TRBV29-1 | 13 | CSVGDSSNQPQHF
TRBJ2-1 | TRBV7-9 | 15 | CASSIHSGMGNEQFF
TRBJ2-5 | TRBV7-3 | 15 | CASSLRSGRQETQYF
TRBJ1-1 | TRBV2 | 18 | CASSESMRFGGKNTEAFF
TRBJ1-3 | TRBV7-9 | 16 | CASSHPRGGTGNTIYF
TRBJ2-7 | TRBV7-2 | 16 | CASSLGREGSSYEQYF
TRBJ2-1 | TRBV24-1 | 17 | CATSDGGLAGPYNEQFF
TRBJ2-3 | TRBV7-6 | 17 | CASSLRSSGLSTDTQYF
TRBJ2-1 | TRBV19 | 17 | CASSIFPAGGLNLEQFF
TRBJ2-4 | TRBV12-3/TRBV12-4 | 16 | CASSFTSGRPQNIQYF
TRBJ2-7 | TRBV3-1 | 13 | CASSQVSTYEQYF
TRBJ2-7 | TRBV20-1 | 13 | CSASRGTSREQYF
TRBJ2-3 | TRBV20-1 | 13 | CSARDHREDTQYF